This T cell receptor (beta chain) was sequenced in a study of cytomegalovirus exposure and HLA in healthy donors. This clone was observed a few times. Vbeta (60) and Jbeta (13) primers were used in the PCR. Only in-frame clones appear in the TCRdb table, and some are missing; sequencing was by immunoSEQ multiplex PCR. There are about 150,000 clones in the sample; less than 10% occur only once, and 1.8% lies in the top ten. The CDR3 loop spans 20 amino acids. Looked up from germline, CDR1 is MNHEY and CDR2 is SMNVEV (reference sequence). Trimming shortened V by 5 bases and J by 0 bases, and 23 bases separated the two germline ends.

The J gene is TRBJ2-6, the V gene TRBV27, with D tentatively TRBD1 (6 bases). The sequence derives from a man aged 50-59 years in good health and CMV-seronegative. The sample comprised PBMCs. The CDR3 sequence is CASSILPGTLESSGANVLTF. The CDR3, as DNA: TGTGCCAGCAGTATCCTCCCCGGGACACTCGAAAGCTCTGGGGCCAACGTCCTGACTTTC.